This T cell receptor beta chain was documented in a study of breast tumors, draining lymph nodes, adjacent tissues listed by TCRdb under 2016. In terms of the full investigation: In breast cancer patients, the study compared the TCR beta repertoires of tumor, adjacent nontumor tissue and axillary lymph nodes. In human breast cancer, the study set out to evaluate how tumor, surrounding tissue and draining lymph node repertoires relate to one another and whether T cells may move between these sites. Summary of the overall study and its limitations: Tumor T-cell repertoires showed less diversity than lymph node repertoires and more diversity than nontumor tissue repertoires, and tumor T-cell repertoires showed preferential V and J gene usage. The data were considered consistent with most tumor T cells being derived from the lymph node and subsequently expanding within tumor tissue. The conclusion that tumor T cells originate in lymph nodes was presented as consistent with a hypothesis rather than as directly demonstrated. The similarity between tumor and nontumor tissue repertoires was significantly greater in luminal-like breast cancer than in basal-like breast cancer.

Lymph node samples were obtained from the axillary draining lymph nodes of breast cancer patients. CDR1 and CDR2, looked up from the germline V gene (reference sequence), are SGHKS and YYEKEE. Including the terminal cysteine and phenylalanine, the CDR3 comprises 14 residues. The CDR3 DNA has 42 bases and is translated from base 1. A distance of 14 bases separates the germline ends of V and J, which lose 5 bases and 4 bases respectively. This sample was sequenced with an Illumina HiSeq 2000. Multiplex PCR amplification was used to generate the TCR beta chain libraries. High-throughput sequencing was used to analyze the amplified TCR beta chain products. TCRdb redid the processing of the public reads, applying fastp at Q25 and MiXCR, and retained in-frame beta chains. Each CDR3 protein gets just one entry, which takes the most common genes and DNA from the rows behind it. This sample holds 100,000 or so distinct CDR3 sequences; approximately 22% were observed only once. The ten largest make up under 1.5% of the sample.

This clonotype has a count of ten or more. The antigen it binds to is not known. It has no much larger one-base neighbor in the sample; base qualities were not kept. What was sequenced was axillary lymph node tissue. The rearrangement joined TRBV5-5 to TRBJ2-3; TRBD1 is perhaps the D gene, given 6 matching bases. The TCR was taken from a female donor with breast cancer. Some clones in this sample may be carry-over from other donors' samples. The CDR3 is CASRSEQGSDTQYF. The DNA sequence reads TGTGCCAGCAGAAGTGAACAGGGTTCAGATACGCAGTATTTT.